This T cell receptor beta chain stems from a study of cytomegalovirus exposure and HLA in healthy donors. Background on the study: In a previous analysis, 95 million to 130 million unique TCR beta sequences were found from 170 million or so T cells. General observations from the study: Most of the CMV-associated TCR beta chains (in a later analysis) appeared to be HLA-restricted. Earlier analysis yielded a pattern in which most TCR beta V segments were productive about 90% or about 30% of the time.

The PCR ran on 60 Vbeta and 13 Jbeta primers. Repertoires were generated with immunoSEQ multiplex PCR, while TCRdb's copy carries only in-frame clones and drops some. This table holds 95,000 to 150,000 clones, roughly 76% found once. On this clone itself: No antigen is known for it.

In germline, CDR1 is GTSNPN, CDR2 SVGIG (reference sequence). V was shortened by 0 bases and J by 5 bases, with 17 bases between the two germline ends. The CDR3 spans 15 residues. The sequence was obtained from a woman aged 50 to 60 in good health and CMV-seronegative. The V call is TRBV30, the J call TRBJ2-7, with D perhaps matching TRBD2 (5 bases). The specimen was PBMCs. The CDR3 DNA sequence: TGTGCCTGGAGTGTAAGGTCGGTACTAGTCCACGAGCAGTACTTC. As protein: CAWSVRSVLVHEQYF.